Following are 2 T cell receptor beta chains from one sample sequenced in a study of Ad26.COV2.S vaccination and SARS-CoV-2 variants (dated by TCRdb to about 2021). Library generation was performed with the immunoSEQ multiplex PCR assay. This is the immuneACCESS table as TCRdb keeps it, with only in-frame sequences that have V and J called. A part of the clones is gone; compared with another copy, unresolved V genes explain less than half, and the rest is unexplained. The sample yields a few hundred thousand clones; 90% were counted once. Of the sample, around 4.2% falls within the top ten clones. The treatment or condition label, read with the paper, signifies: some 20 received Ad26.COV2.S at low or high dose, single or two shots; about five received placebo; per-sample allocation not given. For vaccine and placebo recipients, repertoires were sequenced using samples collected on day 63 after the first injection.

The material was peripheral blood, obtained in a trial of Ad26.COV2.S vaccine versus placebo. Receptors originate from a person between 18 and 65 years old who received the Ad26.COV2.S COVID-19 vaccine or a placebo.

V usage is TRBV27 and J usage is TRBJ2-1, with 13 bases fitting TRBD2. Germline lookup yields CDR1 MNHEY and CDR2 SMNVEV (reference sequence). The length of the CDR3 is 16 residues. With V trimmed by 1 base and J by 7 bases, 4 bases remained unmatched. The CDR3 loop is CASSLWGLAGRNEQFF. CDR3 in DNA: TGTGCCAGCAGTTTATGGGGACTAGCGGGAAGAAATGAGCAGTTCTTC.

Ten or more counts support this clone. Other DNA sequences within the sample encode an identical CDR3. The V gene is TRBV5-1, the J gene TRBJ1-3; TRBD1 is a possible D gene (6 bases). Germline CDR1 and CDR2: SGHRS and YFSETQ. Trimming pared 2 bases from V and 4 bases from J, leaving 10 bases between. This CDR3 contains 14 residues. CDR3 sequence (DNA): TGCGCCAGCAGCTTAACAGGGCCAGGAAACACCATATATTTT. It specifies CASSLTGPGNTIYF.